Each of the 21 T cell receptor beta chains below was sequenced from the same sample in a study of technical replicates of blood from several donors. Measured with immunoSEQ multiplex PCR; TCRdb has only the in-frame clones, and not every one. The sample has 55,000 to 80,000 clones, approximately 90% seen once. The source material was T cells isolated from PBMCs. These receptors came from a human donor in good health.

The chain carries TRBV2 and TRBJ2-7; 7 nucleotides align to TRBD2. The CDR3 sequence is 14 residues long. Germline V CDR1 and CDR2: SNHLY, FYNNEI. V gave up 4 bases and J gave up 3 bases; unmatched junction bases: 6. CDR3 sequence: CASSVSWEGYEQYF. CDR3 DNA: TGTGCCAGCAGTGTTTCGTGGGAGGGCTACGAGCAGTACTTC. Drawing the rest from reference TRBV2 and TRBJ2-7, the complete variable domain is EPEVTQTPSHQVTQMGQEVILRCVPISNHLYFYWYRQILGQKVEFLVSFYNNEISEKSEIFDDQFSVERPDGSNFTLKIRSTKLEDSAMYFCASSVSWEGYEQYFGPGTRLTVT.

The chain joins TRBV6-4 to TRBJ2-7; D uncertain. The CDR3 extends over 15 amino acids. Germline lookup yields CDR1 MRHNA and CDR2 SNTAGT. V gave up 7 bases and J gave up 0 bases, with 16 bases separating them. Written as DNA, the CDR3 is TGTGCCAGCATATTTACCCGGAGCCGCTCCTACGAGCAGTACTTC. It is translated as CASIFTRSRSYEQYF.

J is TRBJ2-6 and V is TRBV5-4; 7 nucleotides match TRBD1. The CDR3 spans 15 residues. Germline V lookup: CDR1 SGHNT, CDR2 YYREEE (reference sequence). The trim removed 5 bases at V and 0 bases at J, leaving 2 bases unmatched. The CDR3 DNA follows: TGTGCCAGCAGGCCAGGGGGCTCTGGGGCCAACGTCCTGACTTTC. Its translation: CASRPGGSGANVLTF. Full variable domain (missing parts from reference TRBV5-4 and TRBJ2-6): ETGVTQSPTHLIKTRGQQVTLRCSSQSGHNTVSWYQQALGQGPQFIFQYYREEENGRGNFPPRFSGLQFPNYSSELNVNALELDDSALYLCASRPGGSGANVLTFGAGSRLTVL.

This chain uses TRBV11-1 with TRBJ2-1, with 11 bases identical to TRBD2. Germline V gives CDR1 SGHAT, CDR2 FQDESV (reference sequence). V dropped 4 bases and J dropped 8; count of bases not matched to a gene: 10. The CDR3 has 16 amino acids. The CDR3 region is CASSSTTSGSIYEQFF. The CDR3 DNA follows: TGTGCCAGCAGCTCGACAACTAGCGGGAGTATCTATGAGCAGTTCTTC.

This rearrangement joins TRBV18 to TRBJ2-7, with 10 nucleotides matching TRBD2. The CDR3 has 16 residues. Germline lookup yields CDR1 KGHSH and CDR2 LQKENI. Trimming cost V 3 bases and J 1 base; bases outside gene matches: 6. The CDR3: CASSPPGTSASYEQYF. DNA for the CDR3: TGTGCCAGCTCACCGCCCGGGACTAGCGCGTCCTACGAGCAGTACTTC.

The chain has TRBV27 and TRBJ2-3; unclear D gene. The CDR3 has 15 residues. Trimming removed 2 bases from V and 6 bases from J, with 15 bases in between. The germline V gene encodes CDR1 MNHEY and CDR2 SMNVEV (reference sequence). In DNA, the CDR3 is TGTGCCAGCAGTTTAGGTGTGCGGAGTGGGGATACGCAGTATTTT. It encodes CASSLGVRSGDTQYF.

V usage is TRBV29-1 and J usage is TRBJ1-5; 10 bases map to TRBD1. V gave up 6 bases and J gave up 2 bases; unmatched junction bases: 7. Germline V lookup: CDR1 SQVTM, CDR2 ANQGSEA. This CDR3 region has 15 residues. CDR3 loop: CSVGTGTGGNQPQHF. The CDR3 nucleotides read TGCAGCGTGGGGACCGGGACAGGGGGCAATCAGCCCCAGCATTTT.

The chain recombines TRBV19 with TRBJ2-4; 9 bases line up with TRBD2. V gave up 3 bases and J gave up 2 bases; unmatched junction bases: 17. CDR3 length: 20 amino acids. In germline, CDR1 is LNHDA, CDR2 SQIVND (reference sequence). The CDR3 protein is CASSIKGGVAGESTKNIQYF. Written as DNA, the CDR3 is TGTGCCAGTAGTATTAAGGGGGGAGTAGCGGGAGAAAGTACCAAAAACATTCAGTACTTC.

This chain links TRBV19 with TRBJ1-1; D might be TRBD1 (6 bases). V lost 4 bases and J lost 10, with 19 bases in between. This CDR3 has 14 residues. Per the germline V gene, CDR1 is LNHDA and CDR2 is SQIVND (reference sequence). The chain's CDR3 is CASSRLDSARGAFF. The CDR3 nucleotides read TGTGCCAGTAGTAGACTGGACAGCGCACGTGGAGCTTTCTTT.

This clone was observed once. The chain combines TRBV6-1 with TRBJ1-1; D possibly corresponds to TRBD1 (6 bases). The CDR3 has 15 residues. Trimming shortened V by 3 bases and J by 1 base, and 12 bases separated the two germline ends. From germline, CDR1 is MNHNS and CDR2 SASEGT. CDR3 sequence: CASSDLQGQNTEAFF. The CDR3 DNA follows: TGTGCCAGCAGTGATCTACAGGGACAGAACACTGAAGCTTTCTTT.

V and J are TRBV7-9 and TRBJ1-1; D gene uncertain. The germline V gene has CDR1 SEHNR and CDR2 FQNEAQ (reference sequence). V gave up 1 base and J gave up 0 bases, with 9 bases separating them. The CDR3 consists of 15 residues. The CDR3 here is CASSLVRGLNTEAFF. The CDR3 DNA follows: TGTGCCAGCAGCTTAGTGCGGGGTCTGAACACTGAAGCTTTCTTT.

This chain joins TRBV11-3 and TRBJ1-1; 9 bases are a match to TRBD1. Trimming took 4 bases from V and 8 from J; bases not matched to a gene: 5. In germline, CDR1 is SGHNT, CDR2 YENEEA. This CDR3 region has 13 residues. The CDR3 region is CASSSNRGLEAFF. The CDR3 DNA follows: TGTGCCAGCAGCTCAAACAGGGGGCTAGAAGCTTTCTTT.

This chain connects TRBV10-3 to TRBJ2-7; 10 positions match TRBD2. The ends lost 6 bases at V and 4 bases at J; junction bases unmatched: 3. From germline, CDR1 is ENHRY and CDR2 SYGVKD. The CDR3 is made up of 13 amino acids. CDR3 DNA: TGTGCCATCAGCTTGACTAGCGGGTACGAGCAGTACTTC. Translated, it gives CAISLTSGYEQYF.

The gene calls are TRBV10-2 and TRBJ2-7; the D gene is possibly TRBD1 (6 bases). The length of the CDR3 is 12 residues. Germline values: CDR1 WSHSY, CDR2 SAAADI. The V end lost 6 bases, the J end lost 5 bases, and 11 bases lay between the germline ends. The CDR3 protein is CASSPGDHEQYF. The CDR3 coding sequence is TGCGCCAGCAGCCCAGGGGACCACGAGCAGTACTTC.

The table lists this clone with a count of one. This chain joins TRBV4-2 and TRBJ2-1; a weak D match, TRBD1 (6 bases). V lost 3 bases and J lost 5, with 14 bases in between. Germline V gene sequence: CDR1 LGHNA, CDR2 YNFKEQ. The CDR3 runs 15 residues. The CDR3 DNA follows: TGTGCCAGCAGCCAGCAATCTGCAGGGGACAATGAGCAGTTCTTC. Protein sequence: CASSQQSAGDNEQFF.

The V and J genes are TRBV9 and TRBJ2-5; 11 positions match TRBD2. Trimming took 4 bases from V and 2 from J; bases not matched to a gene: 4. The CDR3 extends over 15 amino acids. Germline V CDR1 and CDR2: SGDLS, YYNGEE. The DNA of the CDR3 is TGTGCCAGCAGCCTCGGACTAGCGGGTCAAGAGACCCAGTACTTC. Amino acid sequence: CASSLGLAGQETQYF.

The V and J genes are TRBV20-1 and TRBJ2-2; D is unclear. Deletions cut 3 bases from V and 7 bases from J, with 6 bases between. This CDR3 is 11 amino acids long. Per germline, CDR1 DFQATT and CDR2 SNEGSKA (reference sequence). The CDR3 sequence: CSARAVGELFF. The CDR3 DNA reads as TGCAGTGCTAGGGCGGTCGGGGAGCTGTTTTTT.

The genes are TRBV29-1 and TRBJ2-7; D might be TRBD1 (5 bases). CDR1 and CDR2 from the germline V gene are SQVTM and ANQGSEA. Trimming stripped 4 bases from V and 1 base from J, with 11 bases between. CDR3 length: 13 amino acids. In nucleotides, the CDR3 is TGCAGCGTTGCTGCAGGGCTATCCTACGAGCAGTACTTC. Its protein is CSVAAGLSYEQYF.

The chain joins TRBV6-1 to TRBJ2-5; TRBD2 agrees at 12 bases. Germline V gives CDR1 MNHNS, CDR2 SASEGT. The CDR3 runs 15 residues. V lost 4 bases, J lost 4 bases, and 4 bases stayed unmatched. The CDR3 region has the DNA TGTGCCAGCAGTGGGACTAGCGGGGCCGGAGAGACCCAGTACTTC. It specifies CASSGTSGAGETQYF.

The chain is built from TRBV9 and TRBJ2-7, with 7 positions matching TRBD2. The CDR3 totals 14 residues. Germline V gene data show CDR1 as SGDLS and CDR2 as YYNGEE. V lost 0 bases, J lost 2 bases, and 2 bases stayed unmatched. CDR3 DNA sequence: TGTGCCAGCAGCGTAGCCGGGACTACCTACGAGCAGTACTTC. As protein: CASSVAGTTYEQYF.

This rearrangement joins TRBV9 to TRBJ2-3, with 9 bases matching TRBD2. The CDR3 runs to 16 residues. Germline assignment: CDR1 SGDLS and CDR2 YYNGEE. The trim removed 0 bases at V and 2 bases at J, leaving 4 bases unmatched. CDR3 sequence: CASSVDAGGFTDTQYF. In DNA form, the CDR3 reads TGTGCCAGCAGCGTAGATGCGGGAGGGTTCACAGATACGCAGTATTTT.